The TCR beta chain under discussion was sequenced for a study of shared clonotypes between healthy human individuals. As for the study in general: Each donor had three CD4 naive, three CD4 memory, two CD8 naive and one CD8 memory plate.

Germline lookup yields CDR1 MDHEN and CDR2 SYDVKM. This CDR3 is 14 amino acids long. V trimming: 6 bases; J trimming: 3 bases; junction bases outside the gene matches: 4. Authors' data handling: ImmunoSEQ only sent back junction sequences with no quality scores, so filtering was done differently. Assay used: immunoSEQ multiplex PCR; TCRdb lists only in-frame clones, some missing. D and trimming come from the DNA, and the V and J calls and clone size come from that table. The sample consists of over a million clones, around 97% of them appearing once. Overall study results and limits: It was anticipated that sequencing depth would influence how many clonotypes donors shared.

With respect to this clone: Its antigen is currently unknown.

The receptor was derived from a man aged 25 to 40 in good health. The sequenced sample was naive CD4+ T cells sorted from blood. Subset defined: CD45RA+ positively selected. The gene calls are TRBV28 and TRBJ2-5; the match to TRBD2 covers 10 bases. The CDR3 is CASRLAGGKETQYF. In DNA form, the CDR3 reads TGTGCCAGCAGGTTAGCGGGAGGAAAAGAGACCCAGTACTTC.